This TCR beta chain was retrieved from a study of vaccination effects on CD4 cells after COVID-19. Under the ViraFEST assay, PBMC were stimulated with viral peptide pools so that antigen-specific CD4+ T cells expanded. Sequencing was performed afterwards. With about ten days of culture completed, CD4+ T cells were isolated. Prior SARS-CoV-2 infection was absent in the vaccine recipients, as shown by negative nucleocapsid antibodies. Wells containing approximately 2 million PBMC each were cultured with roughly 10 IU/ml IL-2 and about 10 ug/ml peptides. IL-2 medium supplanted half the medium on days 3 and 7. Using immunoSEQ multiplex PCR, the repertoire was profiled, and TCRdb retains in-frame clones only, with some absent. The sample holds 35,000 to 50,000 clones; around 70% are singletons and the top ten take about 25%. Remarks on this clone: The antigen is unknown.

Study-wide points: In the study, convalescent patients were few, and early post-infection timepoints were absent.

This CDR3 is built from 13 residues. Trimming removed 2 bases from V and 6 bases from J, with 11 bases in between. CDR1 and CDR2 from the germline V gene are MDHEN and SYDVKM. Source: CD4+ T cells from PBMCs cultured with HCoV-OC43 spike peptides, taken before COVID-19 vaccination. Subset in this sample: HCoV-OC43 spike overlapping peptide pool stimulation. The source is a human donor who received a COVID-19 vaccine. The J gene is TRBJ2-7, the V gene TRBV28; D is unresolved. CDR3 residues: CASSLTGPAEQYF. The CDR3 DNA sequence: TGTGCCAGCAGTTTAACCGGTCCGGCCGAGCAGTACTTC.